These 3 T cell receptor beta chains share one sample of origin, sequenced in a study of T cells in Graves' hyperthyroidism and ophthalmopathy (dated by TCRdb to between 2018 and 2020). Library prep was done by multiplex PCR. Sequencing was performed on an Illumina HiSeq 2000. The TCR beta CDR3 regions were amplified from the RNA transcripts. The TCR CDR3 was subjected to a first round of RT-PCR using the HTBI primer set and the Qiagen OneStep RT-PCR kit. The raw public data were reprocessed by TCRdb itself: fastp quality trimming at Q25, MiXCR clonotype calling, in-frame beta chains only. Rows are unified per CDR3 protein, each entry keeping the most common DNA and genes. The table for this sample lists roughly 600,000 distinct CDR3 sequences; 14% of them were counted only once. The ten largest account for 9.5% to 15% of the sample. What was sequenced was blood. The source of these receptors is a woman between 50 and 59 years old with Graves' ophthalmopathy.

In its sample, this clonotype was seen many times. The chain uses TRBV20-1 and TRBJ2-7; no firm D call. The germline V and J ends were trimmed by 3 bases and 4 bases, with 22 bases remaining between them. The CDR3 runs 16 residues. Per the germline V gene, CDR1 is DFQATT and CDR2 is SNEGSKA (reference sequence). In DNA form, the CDR3 reads TGCAGTGCTAGTCTCAGCAGGCCCGGAGTGTATTACGAGCAGTACTTC. This gives the protein CSASLSRPGVYYEQYF.

This clonotype was counted many times. V is TRBV5-1 and J is TRBJ2-1; D is possibly TRBD1 or TRBD2 (5 bases each). This CDR3 comprises 14 residues. Between the trimmed V and J ends, which lost 5 bases and 6 bases, there was a span of 15 bases. Germline V gene sequence: CDR1 SGHRS, CDR2 YFSETQ. CDR3 sequence reads: CASSREGYGNEQFF. CDR3 DNA: TGCGCCAGCAGTCGAGAGGGGTATGGCAATGAGCAGTTCTTC.

The sample holds many counts of this clonotype. V gene TRBV6-1 combines with J gene TRBJ1-1; the D gene is possibly TRBD1 (5 bases). Trimming pared 2 bases from V and 0 bases from J, leaving 10 bases between. CDR1 MNHNS and CDR2 SASEGT come from the germline V gene. CDR3 length: 15 residues. The CDR3 region is CASSEFGGMNTEAFF. The CDR3 DNA sequence: TGTGCCAGCAGTGAATTTGGGGGTATGAACACTGAAGCTTTCTTT.